A selection of T cell receptor beta chains follows, all from one sample in a study of PD-L1 blockade in urothelial cancer. Profiled with immunoSEQ multiplex PCR; TCRdb holds only in-frame clones, not every one. The sample includes about 95,000 clones, around 87% seen only once; the top ten take about 2%. This material consisted of PBMCs, taken around atezolizumab (anti-PD-L1) treatment. The receptors were gathered from a man in his sixties with urothelial cancer. Both conserved end residues are part of each CDR3. A D gene is named only where the DNA matches it firmly. Rows give clone size only sometimes, using once, few, many, or a class for an expanded clone.

abundance | j_gene | d_gene | v_gene | CDR3aa | CDR3nt
NA | TRBJ2-5 | NA | TRBV30 | CAWCPFGAPETQYF | TGTGCCTGGTGCCCGTTTGGGGCCCCAGAGACCCAGTACTTC
NA | TRBJ1-2 | TRBD1 | TRBV30 | CAWSNPGQGTYGYTF | TGTGCCTGGAGTAACCCGGGACAGGGCACCTATGGCTACACCTTC
NA | TRBJ2-1 | NA | TRBV21-1 | CASIRTSVSYNEQFF | TGTGCCAGCATCCGTACTAGCGTTTCCTACAATGAGCAGTTCTTC
NA | TRBJ2-7 | NA | TRBV27 | CASSSPSSYEQYF | TGTGCCAGCAGTTCTCCCAGCTCCTACGAGCAGTACTTC
once | TRBJ2-2 | NA | TRBV15 | CATSVRGTGELFF | TGTGCCACCAGCGTACGGGGAACCGGGGAGCTGTTTTTT
NA | TRBJ1-5 | NA | TRBV19 | CASTSSGSPQHF | TGTGCCAGTACCTCCTCTGGCTCCCCCCAGCATTTT
NA | TRBJ2-1 | TRBD2 | TRBV18 | CASSPIDSGSLGNEQFF | TGTGCCAGCTCACCAATCGATAGCGGGAGCCTTGGGAATGAGCAGTTCTTC
NA | TRBJ2-1 | TRBD2 | TRBV7-4 | CASTLRAGGAYNEQFF | TGTGCCAGCACTCTGAGGGCGGGGGGCGCCTACAATGAGCAGTTCTTC
NA | TRBJ2-5 | NA | TRBV5-1 | CASSLALSWETQYF | TGCGCCAGCAGCTTGGCATTGAGTTGGGAGACCCAGTACTTC
NA | TRBJ1-5 | NA | TRBV28 | CASREGPNQPQHF | TGTGCCAGCAGGGAGGGACCGAATCAGCCCCAGCATTTT
once | TRBJ1-2 | NA | TRBV20-1 | CSARVDYGYTF | TGCAGTGCTAGAGTAGACTATGGCTACACCTTC